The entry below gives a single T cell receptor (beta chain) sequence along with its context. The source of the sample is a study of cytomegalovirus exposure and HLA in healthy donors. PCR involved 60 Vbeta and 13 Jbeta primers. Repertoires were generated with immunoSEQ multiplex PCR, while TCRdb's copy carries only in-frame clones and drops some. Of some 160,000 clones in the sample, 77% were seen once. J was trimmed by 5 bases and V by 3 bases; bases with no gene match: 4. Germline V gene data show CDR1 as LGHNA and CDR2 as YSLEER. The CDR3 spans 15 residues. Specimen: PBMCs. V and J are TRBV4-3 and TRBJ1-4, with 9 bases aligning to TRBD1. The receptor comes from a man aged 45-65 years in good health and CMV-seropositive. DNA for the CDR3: TGCGCCAGCAGCCAGGGGACAGGGCGGAATGAAAAACTGTTTTTT. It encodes CASSQGTGRNEKLFF.